Sequencing of this TCR beta chain was carried out in a study of Ad26.COV2.S vaccination and SARS-CoV-2 variants. For the study at large: The trial was COV1001 and the donor's arm was Ad26.COV2.S. Findings and limits, study-wide: Vaccinees and placebo recipients showed similar non-spike TCR breadth.

The CDR3 covers 16 residues. Between the trimmed V and J ends, which lost 4 bases and 1 base, there was a span of 12 bases. Germline CDR1 reads KGHDR; CDR2 reads SFDVKD. Treatment specified: around 19 received Ad26.COV2.S at low or high dose, single or two shots; a few received placebo; per-sample allocation not given. Samples came from day 63 after the first vaccine or placebo injection. In regard to this clone: Its target is unknown.

Sequencing was performed with immunoSEQ multiplex PCR; in TCRdb, only in-frame clones are kept and a portion is missing. The table lists 300,000 to 400,000 clones, around four fifths of them singletons, with approximately 2.1% in the top ten. The V and J genes are TRBV24-1 and TRBJ2-2; perhaps TRBD2 as D (6 bases). The source material was peripheral blood, sampled in a trial of Ad26.COV2.S vaccine versus placebo. The sequence derives from a person between 18 and 60 years old who received the Ad26.COV2.S COVID-19 vaccine or a placebo. The CDR3 here is CATSEGGRVNTGELFF. In nucleotides, the CDR3 is TGTGCCACCAGTGAGGGGGGTAGGGTGAACACCGGGGAGCTGTTTTTT.